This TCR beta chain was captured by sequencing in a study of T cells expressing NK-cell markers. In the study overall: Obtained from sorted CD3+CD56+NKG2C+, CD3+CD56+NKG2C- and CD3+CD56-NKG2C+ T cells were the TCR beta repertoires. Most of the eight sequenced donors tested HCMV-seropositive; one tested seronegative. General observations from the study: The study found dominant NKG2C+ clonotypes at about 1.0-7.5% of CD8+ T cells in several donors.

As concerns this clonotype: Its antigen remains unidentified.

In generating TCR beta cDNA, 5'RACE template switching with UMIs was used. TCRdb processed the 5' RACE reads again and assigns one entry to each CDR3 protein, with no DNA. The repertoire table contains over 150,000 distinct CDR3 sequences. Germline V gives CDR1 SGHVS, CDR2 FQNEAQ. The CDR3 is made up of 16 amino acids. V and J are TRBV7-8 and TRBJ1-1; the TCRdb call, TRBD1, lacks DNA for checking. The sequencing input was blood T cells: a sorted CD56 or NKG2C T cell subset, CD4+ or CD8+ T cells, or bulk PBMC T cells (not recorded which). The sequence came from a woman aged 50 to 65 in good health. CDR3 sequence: CASSLARTGGITEAFF.